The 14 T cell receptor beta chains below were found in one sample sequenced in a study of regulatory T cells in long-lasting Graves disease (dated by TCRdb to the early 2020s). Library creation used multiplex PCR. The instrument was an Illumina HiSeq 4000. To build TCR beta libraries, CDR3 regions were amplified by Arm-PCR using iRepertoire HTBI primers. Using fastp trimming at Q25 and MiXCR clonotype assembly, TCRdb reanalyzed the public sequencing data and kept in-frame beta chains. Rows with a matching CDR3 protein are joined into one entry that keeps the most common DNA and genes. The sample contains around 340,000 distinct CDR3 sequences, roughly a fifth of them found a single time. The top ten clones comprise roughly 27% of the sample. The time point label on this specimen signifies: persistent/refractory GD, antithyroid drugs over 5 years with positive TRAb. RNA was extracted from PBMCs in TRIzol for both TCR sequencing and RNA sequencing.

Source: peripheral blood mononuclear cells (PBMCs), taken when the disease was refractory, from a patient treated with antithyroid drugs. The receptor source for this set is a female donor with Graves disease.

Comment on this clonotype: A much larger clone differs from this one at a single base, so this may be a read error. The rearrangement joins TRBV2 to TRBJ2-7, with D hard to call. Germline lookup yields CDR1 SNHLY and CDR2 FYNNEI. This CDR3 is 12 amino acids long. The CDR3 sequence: CASSELGYVQYF. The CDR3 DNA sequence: TGTGCCAGCAGTGAGTTGGGTTACGTGCAGTACTTC.

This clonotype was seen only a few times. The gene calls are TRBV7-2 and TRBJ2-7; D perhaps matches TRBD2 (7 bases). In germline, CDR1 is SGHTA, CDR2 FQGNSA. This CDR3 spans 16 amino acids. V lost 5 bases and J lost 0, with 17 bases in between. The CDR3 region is CASSPTYGGLSYEQYF. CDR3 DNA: TGTGCCAGCAGCCCGACCTACGGGGGGCTCTCCTACGAGCAGTACTTC.

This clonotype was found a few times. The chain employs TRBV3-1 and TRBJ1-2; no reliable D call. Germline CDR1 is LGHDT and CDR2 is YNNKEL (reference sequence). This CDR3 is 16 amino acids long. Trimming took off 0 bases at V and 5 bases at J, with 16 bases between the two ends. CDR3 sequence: CASSQDSRWRVYGYTF. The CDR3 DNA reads TGTGCCAGCAGCCAAGATTCCCGCTGGCGGGTATATGGCTACACCTTC.

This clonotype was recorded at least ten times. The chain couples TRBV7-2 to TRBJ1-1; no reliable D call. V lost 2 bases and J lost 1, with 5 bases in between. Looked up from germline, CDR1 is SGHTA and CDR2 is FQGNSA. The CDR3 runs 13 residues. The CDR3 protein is CASSLQANTEAFF. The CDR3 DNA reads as TGTGCCAGCAGCTTACAGGCGAACACTGAAGCTTTCTTT.

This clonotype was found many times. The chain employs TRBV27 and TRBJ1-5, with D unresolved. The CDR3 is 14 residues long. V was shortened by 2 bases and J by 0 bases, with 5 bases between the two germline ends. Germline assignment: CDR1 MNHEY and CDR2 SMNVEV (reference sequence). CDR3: CASSLRDSNQPQHF. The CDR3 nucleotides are TGTGCCAGCAGTTTAAGGGATAGCAATCAGCCCCAGCATTTT.

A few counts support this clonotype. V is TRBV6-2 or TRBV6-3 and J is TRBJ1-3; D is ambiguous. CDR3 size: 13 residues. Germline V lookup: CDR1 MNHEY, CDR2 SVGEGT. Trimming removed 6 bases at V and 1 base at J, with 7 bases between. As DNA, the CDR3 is TGTGCCAGCAGAAGGAATTCTGGAAACACCATATATTTT. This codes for CASRRNSGNTIYF.

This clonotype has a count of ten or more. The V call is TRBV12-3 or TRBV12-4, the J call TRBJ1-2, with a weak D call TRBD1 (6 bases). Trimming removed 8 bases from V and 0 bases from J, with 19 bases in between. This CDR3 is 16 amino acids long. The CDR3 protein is CASCPYQGSANYGYTF. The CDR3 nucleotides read TGTGCCAGCTGCCCTTATCAGGGGTCGGCTAACTATGGCTACACCTTC.

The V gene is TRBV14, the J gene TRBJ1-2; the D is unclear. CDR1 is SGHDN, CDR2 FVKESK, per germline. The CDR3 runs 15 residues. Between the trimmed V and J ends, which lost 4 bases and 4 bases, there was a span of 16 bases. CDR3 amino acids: CASSPVTRSAYGYTF. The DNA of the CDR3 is TGTGCCAGCAGCCCGGTAACGCGTTCGGCCTATGGCTACACCTTC. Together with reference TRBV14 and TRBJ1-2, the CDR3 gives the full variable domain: EAGVTQFPSHSVIEKGQTVTLRCDPISGHDNLYWYRRVMGKEIKFLLHFVKESKQDESGMPNNRFLAERTGGTYSTLKVQPAELEDSGVYFCASSPVTRSAYGYTFGSGTRLTVV.

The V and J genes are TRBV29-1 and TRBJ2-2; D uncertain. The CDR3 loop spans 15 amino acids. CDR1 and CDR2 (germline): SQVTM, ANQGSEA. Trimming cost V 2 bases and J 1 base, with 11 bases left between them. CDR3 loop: CSVEYGSGNTGELFF. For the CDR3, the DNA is TGCAGCGTTGAATATGGGTCAGGGAACACCGGGGAGCTGTTTTTT.

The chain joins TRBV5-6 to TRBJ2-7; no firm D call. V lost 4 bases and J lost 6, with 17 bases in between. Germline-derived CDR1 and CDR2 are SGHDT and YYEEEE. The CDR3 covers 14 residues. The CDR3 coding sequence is TGTGCCAGCAGCCTCGTCCTTGGGGTGGGCGAGCAGTACTTC. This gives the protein CASSLVLGVGEQYF.

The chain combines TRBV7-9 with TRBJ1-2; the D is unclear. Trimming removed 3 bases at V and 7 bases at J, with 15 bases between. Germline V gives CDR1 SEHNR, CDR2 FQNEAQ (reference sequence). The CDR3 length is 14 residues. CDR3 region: CASSLSEQAGGYTF. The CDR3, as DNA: TGTGCCAGCAGCTTGTCGGAGCAGGCCGGTGGCTACACCTTC.

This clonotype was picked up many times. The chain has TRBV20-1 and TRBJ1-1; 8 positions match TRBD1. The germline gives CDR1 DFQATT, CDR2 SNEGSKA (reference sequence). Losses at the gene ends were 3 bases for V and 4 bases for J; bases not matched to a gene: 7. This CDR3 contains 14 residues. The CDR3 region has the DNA TGCAGTGCTAGGCCCGACAGGGGTGGCACTGAAGCTTTCTTT. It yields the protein CSARPDRGGTEAFF.

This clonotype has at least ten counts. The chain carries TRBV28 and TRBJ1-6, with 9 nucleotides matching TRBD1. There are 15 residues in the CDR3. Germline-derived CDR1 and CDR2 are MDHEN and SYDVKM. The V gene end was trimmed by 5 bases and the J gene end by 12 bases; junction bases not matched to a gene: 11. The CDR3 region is CASSNIGDREGPLHF. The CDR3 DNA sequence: TGTGCCAGCAGTAATATCGGGGACAGGGAGGGACCCCTCCACTTT. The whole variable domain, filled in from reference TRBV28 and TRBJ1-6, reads DVKVTQSSRYLVKRTGEKVFLECVQDMDHENMFWYRQDPGLGLRLIYFSYDVKMKEKGDIPEGYSVSREKKERFSLILESASTNQTSMYLCASSNIGDREGPLHFGNGTRLTVT.

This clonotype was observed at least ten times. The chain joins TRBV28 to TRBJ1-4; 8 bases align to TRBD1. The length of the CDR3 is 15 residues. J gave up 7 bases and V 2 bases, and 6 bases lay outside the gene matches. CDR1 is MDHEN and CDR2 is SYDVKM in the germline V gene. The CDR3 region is CASSLIQQGGEKLFF. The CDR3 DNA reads TGTGCCAGCAGTTTAATCCAACAGGGGGGTGAAAAACTGTTTTTT.